Presented here are 17 T cell receptor beta chains from one specimen sequenced in a study of blood T cells in healthy people across ages. Combining a sample-barcoded 5' primer with a J-beta primer mix, a second PCR ran for roughly 6 to 11 cycles. TCRdb re-derived calls from the 5' RACE reads in MiXCR, one entry per CDR3 protein. Counted here are about 1,800,000 distinct CDR3 sequences, roughly 27% occurring once; the ten biggest clones make up about 8%. The sequenced sample was blood. The receptor set was obtained from a woman aged 30 to 39 in good health.

The sample holds one count of this clonotype. V and J are TRBV18 and TRBJ1-6, with D hard to call. The germline V and J ends were trimmed by 4 bases and 5 bases, with 6 bases remaining between them. CDR1 is KGHSH and CDR2 is LQKENI in the germline V gene. The CDR3 covers 13 residues. The CDR3 nucleotides read TGTGCCAGCTCACAAATGGATAATTCACCCCTCCACTTT. Residues: CASSQMDNSPLHF.

The chain couples TRBV5-1 to TRBJ2-1; 10 bases are shared with TRBD1. The CDR3 covers 15 residues. Germline lookup yields CDR1 SGHRS and CDR2 YFSETQ. V lost 4 bases to trimming and J lost 2 bases; unmatched junction nucleotides: 3. The CDR3 DNA follows: TGCGCCAGCAGCGGGGACAGGGGACCCTACAATGAGCAGTTCTTC. Its translation: CASSGDRGPYNEQFF.

Notes on this clonotype: Germline is not matched at one junction end, which may reflect a read error. This rearrangement joins TRBV7-3 to TRBJ2-3; perhaps TRBD1 as D (5 bases). From germline, CDR1 is SGHTA and CDR2 FQGTGA. The CDR3 spans 17 residues. The CDR3 sequence is CASFPLRWGNSTGTQYF. CDR3 coding DNA: TGTGCCAGCTTCCCTCTGAGATGGGGAAATTCCACAGGTACGCAGTATTTT.

This clonotype was detected ten times or more. This CDR3 is CAISESVNQPQHF. CDR3 nucleotide sequence: TGTGCCATCAGTGAGTCCGTGAATCAGCCCCAGCATTTT. The chain combines TRBV10-3 with TRBJ1-5, with D hard to call. The CDR3 is 13 amino acids. With 0 bases removed from V and 4 bases from J, the gap between germline ends came to 4 bases. Per the germline V gene, CDR1 is ENHRY and CDR2 is SYGVKD.

The table lists this clonotype with a few counts. V gene TRBV12-3 or TRBV12-4 combines with J gene TRBJ1-4; D is possibly TRBD1 (5 bases). Trimming shortened V by 8 bases and J by 10 bases, and 23 bases separated the two germline ends. This CDR3 is 15 amino acids long. This CDR3 reads CASCTLQDTTRKLFF. CDR3 sequence (DNA): TGTGCCAGCTGCACGCTCCAGGACACCACCCGAAAACTGTTTTTT.

This chain connects TRBV30 to TRBJ2-5; D is perhaps TRBD2 (6 bases). V was trimmed by 7 bases and J by 3 bases, leaving 15 bases between them. The length of the CDR3 is 13 residues. Germline-derived CDR1 and CDR2 are GTSNPN and SVGIG (reference sequence). The CDR3 coding sequence is TGTGCCTCCTACACTCGGGGGAAAGAGACCCAGTACTTC. The encoded protein is CASYTRGKETQYF.

V and J are TRBV12-3 or TRBV12-4 and TRBJ2-7; the D gene is possibly TRBD1 (5 bases). This CDR3 spans 14 amino acids. V dropped 6 bases and J dropped 3 bases, with 15 bases sitting between them. The CDR3 coding sequence is TGTGCCAGCAGCTCCCCAAGACAGATCTACGAGCAGTACTTC. It is translated as CASSSPRQIYEQYF.

As to this clonotype: A junction end diverges from the germline sequence, so it may reflect a read error. The V gene is TRBV12-3 or TRBV12-4, the J gene TRBJ2-6; weak D call: TRBD1 (5 bases). The CDR3 contains 13 residues. The CDR3 region is CASSASGAYVLTF. For the CDR3, the DNA is TGTGCCAGCAGTGCTTCTGGGGCCTACGTCCTGACTTTC.

This chain uses TRBV2 with TRBJ1-4; TRBD1 aligns across 8 bases. The CDR3 consists of 15 residues. The junction had 8 bases not matched to a gene; V was cut back by 3 bases and J by 8 bases. The germline V gene has CDR1 SNHLY and CDR2 FYNNEI. The CDR3, as DNA: TGTGCCAGCAGTGACCCGGGACAGGTCACAGAAAAACTGTTTTTT. Its protein is CASSDPGQVTEKLFF.

The genes are TRBV7-9 and TRBJ2-7; tentatively, D is TRBD2 (6 bases). The CDR3 length is 12 residues. Germline lookup yields CDR1 SEHNR and CDR2 FQNEAQ (reference sequence). V lost 5 bases to trimming and J lost 6 bases, with 11 bases between them. The CDR3 DNA is TGTGCCAGCAGCATAGGGAGGATCGAGCAGTACTTC. Translated, it gives CASSIGRIEQYF.

This clonotype was observed many times. The V call is TRBV10-3, the J call TRBJ2-1, with TRBD2 identical over 7 bases. There are 17 residues in the CDR3. Germline CDR1 ENHRY, CDR2 SYGVKD. V shed 0 bases and J 7 bases; nucleotides not matched to a gene: 12. The CDR3 protein is CAISESNSGTTVNEQFF. In DNA, the CDR3 is TGTGCCATCAGTGAGTCGAACTCCGGGACTACTGTAAATGAGCAGTTCTTC.

This clonotype was recorded many times. V gene TRBV7-3 combines with J gene TRBJ1-1; 9 bases align to TRBD1. The V segment lost 5 bases and the J segment 11 bases; nucleotides outside the gene matches: 12. Germline V lookup: CDR1 SGHTA, CDR2 FQGTGA. CDR3 length equals 14 residues. For the CDR3, the DNA is TGTGCCAGCAGCCCCCAGGGCGGGGACAGGGACGCTTTCTTT. This codes for CASSPQGGDRDAFF.

This clonotype was counted at least ten times. The gene calls are TRBV6-5 and TRBJ2-1, with 11 nucleotides matching TRBD2. Germline CDR1 is MNHEY and CDR2 is SVGAGI. The length of the CDR3 is 15 residues. Germline trimming cut 5 bases from V and 4 bases from J; bases unmatched to any gene: 4. The CDR3 nucleotides read TGTGCCAGCAGTAGTAGCGGGAGGGTTTACAATGAGCAGTTCTTC. Protein sequence: CASSSSGRVYNEQFF.

The DNA for the CDR3 is TGTGCCAGCAGTTCCGGTAATAGCGGGGGCCTCGAGCAGTACTTC. It codes for CASSSGNSGGLEQYF. The chain has TRBV12-3 or TRBV12-4 and TRBJ2-7; TRBD2 agrees at 9 bases. The CDR3 length is 15 residues. The ends lost 4 bases at V and 6 bases at J; junction bases unmatched: 10.

In this sample, this clonotype turned up a few times. Written as DNA, the CDR3 is TGTGCCAGCAGCTTTATCAGGACAGGCTCTTACGAGCAGTACTTC. Its protein is CASSFIRTGSYEQYF. The chain links TRBV13 to TRBJ2-7; 7 bases are a match to TRBD1. The CDR3 sequence is 15 residues long. V gave up 3 bases and J gave up 4 bases; unmatched junction bases: 9. Germline V gene data show CDR1 as PRHDT and CDR2 as FYEKMQ (reference sequence).

The table lists this clonotype with a few counts. The V call is TRBV27, the J call TRBJ2-5; possible D gene TRBD1, 5 bases. The end of the DNA aligns better with TRBJ2-7, so the J call may be wrong. This CDR3 is built from 14 residues. Germline V lookup: CDR1 MNHEY, CDR2 SMNVEV (reference sequence). CDR3 sequence (DNA): TGTGCCAGCAGTTTCCTTGGACAAGTCCACGAGCAGTACTTC. It translates to CASSFLGQVHEQYF.

This clonotype has just a few counts. The rearrangement uses TRBV5-6 and TRBJ1-6, with D possibly TRBD1 on 5 matching bases. The CDR3 is 18 residues long. Germline CDR1 and CDR2: SGHDT and YYEEEE. Trimming took off 0 bases at V and 1 base at J, with 14 bases between the two ends. CDR3 nucleotides: TGTGCCAGCAGCTTGGGCCAGGGAAAGTCGTCCTATAATTCACCCCTCCACTTT. Encoded protein: CASSLGQGKSSYNSPLHF.